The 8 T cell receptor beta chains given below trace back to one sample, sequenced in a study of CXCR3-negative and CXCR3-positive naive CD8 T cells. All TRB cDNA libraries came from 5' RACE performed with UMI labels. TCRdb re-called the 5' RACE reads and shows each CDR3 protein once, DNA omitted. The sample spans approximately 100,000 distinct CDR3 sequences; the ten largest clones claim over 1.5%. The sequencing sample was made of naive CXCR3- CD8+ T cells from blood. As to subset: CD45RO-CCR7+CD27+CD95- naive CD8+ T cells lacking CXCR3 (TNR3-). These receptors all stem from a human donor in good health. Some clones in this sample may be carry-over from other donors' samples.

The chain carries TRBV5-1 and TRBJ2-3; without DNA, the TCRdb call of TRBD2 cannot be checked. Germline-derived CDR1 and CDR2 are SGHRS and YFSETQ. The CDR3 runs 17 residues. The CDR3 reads CASSPIGLAVYTDTQYF.

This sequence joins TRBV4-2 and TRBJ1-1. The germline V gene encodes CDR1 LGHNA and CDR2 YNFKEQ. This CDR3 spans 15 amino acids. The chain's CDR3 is CASSQRGMGLTEAFF.

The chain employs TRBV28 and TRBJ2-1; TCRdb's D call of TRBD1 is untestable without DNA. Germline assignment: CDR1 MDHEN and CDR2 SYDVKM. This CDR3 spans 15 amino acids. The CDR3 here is CASTRRLGVGDEQFF.

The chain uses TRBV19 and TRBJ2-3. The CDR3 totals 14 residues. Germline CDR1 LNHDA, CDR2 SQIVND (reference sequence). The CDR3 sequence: CASSEDTSTDTQYF.

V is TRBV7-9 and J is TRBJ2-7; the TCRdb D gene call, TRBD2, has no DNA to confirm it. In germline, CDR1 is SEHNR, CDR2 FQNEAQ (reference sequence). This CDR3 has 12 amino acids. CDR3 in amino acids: CASSGGIYEQYF.

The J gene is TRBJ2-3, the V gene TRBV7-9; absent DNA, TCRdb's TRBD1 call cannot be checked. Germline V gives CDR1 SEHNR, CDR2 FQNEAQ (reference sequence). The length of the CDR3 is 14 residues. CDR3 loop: CASRHPTGAATQYF.

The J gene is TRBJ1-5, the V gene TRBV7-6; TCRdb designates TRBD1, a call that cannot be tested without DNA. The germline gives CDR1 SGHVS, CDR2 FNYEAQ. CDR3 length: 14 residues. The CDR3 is CASSSGTDHQPQHF.

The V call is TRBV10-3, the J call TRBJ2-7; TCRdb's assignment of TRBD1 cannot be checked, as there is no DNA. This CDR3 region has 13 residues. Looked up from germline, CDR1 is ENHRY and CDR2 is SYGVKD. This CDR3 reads CAIRDRASYEQYF.